One and the same sample provided the 5 T cell receptor beta chains below, sequenced in a study of blood T cell repertoires in COVID-19. Data came from immunoSEQ multiplex PCR; TCRdb stores just in-frame clones and leaves some out. The sample yields some 170,000 clones, about 90% seen once. The specimen sequenced was PBMCs or T cells enriched from blood (not recorded which). Receptors originate from a human donor with acute COVID-19. The donor label of this sample is uncertain.

This clone came up once. The chain joins TRBV6-2 or TRBV6-3 to TRBJ2-3; TRBD1 matches at 7 bases. This CDR3 has 15 amino acids. The germline V gene encodes CDR1 MNHEY and CDR2 SVGEGT. V dropped 5 bases and J dropped 2; count of bases not matched to a gene: 7. CDR3 residues: CASSGDGTATDTQYF. In DNA, the CDR3 is TGTGCCAGCAGTGGGGATGGGACAGCCACAGATACGCAGTATTTT.

V gene TRBV5-1 combines with J gene TRBJ2-3; the match to TRBD1 covers 7 bases. V shed 5 bases, J shed 4 bases, and the junction held 10 bases outside the gene matches. Germline lookup yields CDR1 SGHRS and CDR2 YFSETQ. This CDR3 comprises 15 residues. The DNA for the CDR3 is TGCGCCAGCAGGCGTAGACAGGGTGACCCAGATACGCAGTATTTT. It is translated as CASRRRQGDPDTQYF.

This chain connects TRBV5-1 to TRBJ1-2; no firm D call. The V end lost 2 bases, the J end lost 8 bases, and 16 bases lay between the germline ends. The CDR3 covers 14 residues. CDR1 SGHRS and CDR2 YFSETQ come from the germline V gene. The CDR3 sequence is CASSFGLSMRGYTF. In DNA, the CDR3 is TGCGCCAGCAGCTTCGGACTTTCTATGCGCGGCTACACCTTC.

The chain couples TRBV10-3 to TRBJ1-1, with D tentatively TRBD1 (6 bases). This CDR3 region has 14 residues. Germline assignment: CDR1 ENHRY and CDR2 SYGVKD. V gave up 6 bases and J gave up 2 bases, with 13 bases separating them. DNA of the CDR3: TGTGCCATCAGCCTACAGGGAATCAACACTGAAGCTTTCTTT. This codes for CAISLQGINTEAFF.

The chain combines TRBV19 with TRBJ1-2; 11 nucleotides match TRBD1. V lost 10 bases to trimming and J lost 6 bases; unmatched junction nucleotides: 4. Germline values: CDR1 LNHDA, CDR2 SQIVND (reference sequence). This CDR3 has 12 amino acids. Here the CDR3 DNA reads TGTGCCACTAAGGGACAGGGGGATGGCTACACCTTC. Protein: CATKGQGDGYTF.